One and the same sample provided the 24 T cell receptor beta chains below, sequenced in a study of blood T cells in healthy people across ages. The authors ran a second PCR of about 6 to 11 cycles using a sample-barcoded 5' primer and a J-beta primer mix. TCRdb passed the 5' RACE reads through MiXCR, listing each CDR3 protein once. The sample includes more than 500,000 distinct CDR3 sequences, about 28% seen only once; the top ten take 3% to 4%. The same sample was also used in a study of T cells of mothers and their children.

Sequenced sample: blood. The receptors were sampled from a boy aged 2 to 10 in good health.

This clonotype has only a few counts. This CDR3 reads CASKTTGGTGELFF. As DNA, the CDR3 is TGTGCCAGCAAGACGACGGGAGGCACCGGGGAGCTGTTTTTT. This chain connects TRBV5-5 to TRBJ2-2, with 7 bases fitting TRBD2. The CDR3 contains 14 residues. CDR1 SGHKS and CDR2 YYEKEE come from the germline V gene (reference sequence). V shed 6 bases, J shed 4 bases, and the junction held 6 bases outside the gene matches.

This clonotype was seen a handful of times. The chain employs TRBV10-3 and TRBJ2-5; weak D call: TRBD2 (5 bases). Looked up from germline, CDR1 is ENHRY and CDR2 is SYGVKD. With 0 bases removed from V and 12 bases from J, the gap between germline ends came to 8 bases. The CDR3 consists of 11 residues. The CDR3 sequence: CAISESQRKYF. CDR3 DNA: TGTGCCATCAGTGAGTCCCAGCGGAAGTACTTC.

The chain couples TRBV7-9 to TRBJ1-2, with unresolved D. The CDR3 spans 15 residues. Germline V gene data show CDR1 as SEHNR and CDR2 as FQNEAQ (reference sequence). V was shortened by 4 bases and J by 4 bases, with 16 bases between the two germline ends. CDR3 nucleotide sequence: TGTGCCAGCAGCTCTCTCCGCGAGGTATCCTATGGCTACACCTTC. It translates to CASSSLREVSYGYTF.

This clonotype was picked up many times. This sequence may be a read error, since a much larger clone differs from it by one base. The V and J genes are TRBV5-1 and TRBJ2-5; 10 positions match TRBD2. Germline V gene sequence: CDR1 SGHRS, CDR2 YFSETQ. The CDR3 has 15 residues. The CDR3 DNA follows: TGCGCCAGCAGGCAGACTAGCGGGCCCCAAGAGACCCAGTGCTTC. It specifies CASRQTSGPQETQCF. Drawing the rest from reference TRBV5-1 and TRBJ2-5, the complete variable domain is KAGVTQTPRYLIKTRGQQVTLSCSPISGHRSVSWYQQTPGQGLQFLFEYFSETQRNKGNFPGRFSGRQFSNSRSEMNVSTLELGDSALYLCASRQTSGPQETQCFGPGTRLLVL.

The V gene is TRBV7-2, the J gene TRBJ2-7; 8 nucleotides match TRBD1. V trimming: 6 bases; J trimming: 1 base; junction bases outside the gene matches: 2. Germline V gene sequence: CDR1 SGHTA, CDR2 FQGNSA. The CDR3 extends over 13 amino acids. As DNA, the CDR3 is TGTGCCAGCAGACGGACAGGGTCCTACGAGCAGTACTTC. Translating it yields CASRRTGSYEQYF.

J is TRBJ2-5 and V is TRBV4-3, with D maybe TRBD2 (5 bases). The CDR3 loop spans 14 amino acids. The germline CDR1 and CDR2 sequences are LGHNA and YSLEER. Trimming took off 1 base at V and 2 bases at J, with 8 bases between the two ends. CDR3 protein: CASSQGVAQETQYF. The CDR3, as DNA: TGCGCCAGCAGCCAAGGGGTAGCGCAAGAGACCCAGTACTTC.

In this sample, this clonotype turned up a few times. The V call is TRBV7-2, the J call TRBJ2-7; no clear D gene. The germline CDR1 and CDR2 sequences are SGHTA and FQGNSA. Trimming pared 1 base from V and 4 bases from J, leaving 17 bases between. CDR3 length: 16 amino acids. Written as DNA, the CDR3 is TGTGCCAGCAGCTTAGAATCTCCAGTCTTAGGGTACGAGCAGTACTTC. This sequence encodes CASSLESPVLGYEQYF.

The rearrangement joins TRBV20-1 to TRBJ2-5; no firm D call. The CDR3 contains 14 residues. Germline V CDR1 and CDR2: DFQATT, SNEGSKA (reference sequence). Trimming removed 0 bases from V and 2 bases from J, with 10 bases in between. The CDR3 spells CSARDLGTQETQYF. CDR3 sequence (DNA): TGCAGTGCTAGAGATCTGGGCACACAAGAGACCCAGTACTTC.

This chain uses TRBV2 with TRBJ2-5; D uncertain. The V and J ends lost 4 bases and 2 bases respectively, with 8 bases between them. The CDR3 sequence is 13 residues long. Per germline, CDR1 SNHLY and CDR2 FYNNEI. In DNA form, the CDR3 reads TGTGCCAGCAGTGTAAATAAACAAGAGACCCAGTACTTC. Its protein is CASSVNKQETQYF.

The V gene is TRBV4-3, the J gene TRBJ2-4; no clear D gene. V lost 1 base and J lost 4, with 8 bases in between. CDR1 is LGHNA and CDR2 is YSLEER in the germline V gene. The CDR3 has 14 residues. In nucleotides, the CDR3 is TGCGCCAGCAGCCAAGTTTTCAGGAAAAACATTCAGTACTTC. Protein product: CASSQVFRKNIQYF.

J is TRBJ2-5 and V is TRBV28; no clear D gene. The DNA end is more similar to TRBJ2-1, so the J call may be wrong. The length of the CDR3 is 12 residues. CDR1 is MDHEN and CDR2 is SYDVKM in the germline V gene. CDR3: CASSLGNDEQFF. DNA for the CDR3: TGTGCCAGCAGTTTAGGAAACGATGAGCAGTTCTTC.

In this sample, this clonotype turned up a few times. The CDR3: CASSLPTGIQYF. The CDR3 coding sequence is TGTGCCAGCAGCTTGCCCACGGGCATTCAGTACTTC. The genes are TRBV5-4 and TRBJ2-4; D is uncertain. The CDR3 runs to 12 residues. Trimming took off 1 base at V and 9 bases at J, with 8 bases between the two ends. The germline CDR1 and CDR2 sequences are SGHNT and YYREEE (reference sequence).

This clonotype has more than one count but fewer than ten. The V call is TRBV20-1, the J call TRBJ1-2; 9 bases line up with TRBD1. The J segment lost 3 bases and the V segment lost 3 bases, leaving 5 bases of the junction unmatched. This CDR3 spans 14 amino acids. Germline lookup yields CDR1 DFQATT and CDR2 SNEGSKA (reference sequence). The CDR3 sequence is CSAREDRGYYGYTF. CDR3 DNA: TGCAGTGCTAGGGAAGACAGGGGGTACTATGGCTACACCTTC.

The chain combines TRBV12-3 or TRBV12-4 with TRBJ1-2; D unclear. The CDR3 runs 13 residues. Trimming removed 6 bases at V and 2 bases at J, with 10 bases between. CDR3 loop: CASSLHKNYGYTF. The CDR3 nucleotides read TGTGCCAGCAGCCTACACAAGAACTATGGCTACACCTTC.

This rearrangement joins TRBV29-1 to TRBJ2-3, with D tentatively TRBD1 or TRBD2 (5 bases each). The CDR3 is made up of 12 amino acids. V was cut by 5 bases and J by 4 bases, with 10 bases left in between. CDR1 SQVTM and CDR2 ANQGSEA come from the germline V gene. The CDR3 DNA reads TGCAGCGTTCTCCAGGGAGCAGATACGCAGTATTTT. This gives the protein CSVLQGADTQYF.

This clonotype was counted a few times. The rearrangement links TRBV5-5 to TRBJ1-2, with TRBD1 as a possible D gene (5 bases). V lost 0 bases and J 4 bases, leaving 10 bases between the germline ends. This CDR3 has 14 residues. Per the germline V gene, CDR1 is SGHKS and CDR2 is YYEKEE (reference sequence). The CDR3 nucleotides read TGTGCCAGCAGCTTGGGCCGGGGGAGCTATGGCTACACCTTC. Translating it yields CASSLGRGSYGYTF.

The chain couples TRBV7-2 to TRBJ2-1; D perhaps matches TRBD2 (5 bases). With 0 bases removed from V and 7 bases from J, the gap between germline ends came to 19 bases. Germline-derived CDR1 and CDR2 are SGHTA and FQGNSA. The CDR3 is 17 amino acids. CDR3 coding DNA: TGTGCCAGCAGCTTAGCGGGCTCGGTCCGGAGAGGGAATGAGCAGTTCTTC. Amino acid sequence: CASSLAGSVRRGNEQFF.

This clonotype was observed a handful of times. In nucleotides, the CDR3 is TGTGCCAGCAGTCCACCGGGACAGAGATGGGAGACCCAGTACTTC. This encodes CASSPPGQRWETQYF. The chain links TRBV6-5 to TRBJ2-5; the match to TRBD1 covers 7 bases. This CDR3 has 15 amino acids. In germline, CDR1 is MNHEY, CDR2 SVGAGI. The V gene end was trimmed by 5 bases and the J gene end by 5 bases; junction bases not matched to a gene: 11.

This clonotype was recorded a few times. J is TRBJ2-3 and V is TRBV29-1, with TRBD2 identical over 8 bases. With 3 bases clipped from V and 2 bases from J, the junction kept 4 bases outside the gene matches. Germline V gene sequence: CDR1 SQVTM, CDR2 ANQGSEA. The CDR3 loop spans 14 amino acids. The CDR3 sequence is CSVDASGPTDTQYF. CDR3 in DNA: TGCAGCGTTGACGCTAGCGGGCCCACAGATACGCAGTATTTT.

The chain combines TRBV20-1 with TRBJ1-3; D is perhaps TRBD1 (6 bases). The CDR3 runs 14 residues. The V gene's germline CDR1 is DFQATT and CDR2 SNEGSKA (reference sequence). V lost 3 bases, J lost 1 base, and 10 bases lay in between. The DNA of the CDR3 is TGCAGTGCTAGTGCACAGGGATCTGGAAACACCATATATTTT. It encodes CSASAQGSGNTIYF.

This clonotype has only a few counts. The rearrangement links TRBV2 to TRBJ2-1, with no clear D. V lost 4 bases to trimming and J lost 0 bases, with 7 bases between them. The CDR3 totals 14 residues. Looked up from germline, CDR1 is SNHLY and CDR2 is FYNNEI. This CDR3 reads CASSGSSSYNEQFF. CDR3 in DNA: TGTGCCAGCAGTGGGTCCTCCTCCTACAATGAGCAGTTCTTC.

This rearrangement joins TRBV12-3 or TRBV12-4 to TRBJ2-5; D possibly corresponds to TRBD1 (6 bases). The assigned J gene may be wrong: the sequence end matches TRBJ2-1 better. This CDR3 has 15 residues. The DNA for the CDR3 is TGTGCCAGCAGCCCAGACAGGAACGCCTACAATGAGCAGTTCTTC. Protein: CASSPDRNAYNEQFF.

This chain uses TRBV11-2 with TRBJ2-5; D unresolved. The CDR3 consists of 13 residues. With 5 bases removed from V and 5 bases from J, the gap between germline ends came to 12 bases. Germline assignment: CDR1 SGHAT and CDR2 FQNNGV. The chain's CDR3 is CASSPATWETQYF. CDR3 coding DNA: TGTGCCAGCAGCCCTGCGACTTGGGAGACCCAGTACTTC. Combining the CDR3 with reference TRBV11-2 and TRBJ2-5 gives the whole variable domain EAGVAQSPRYKIIEKRQSVAFWCNPISGHATLYWYQQILGQGPKLLIQFQNNGVVDDSQLPKDRFSAERLKGVDSTLKIQPAKLEDSAVYLCASSPATWETQYFGPGTRLLVL.

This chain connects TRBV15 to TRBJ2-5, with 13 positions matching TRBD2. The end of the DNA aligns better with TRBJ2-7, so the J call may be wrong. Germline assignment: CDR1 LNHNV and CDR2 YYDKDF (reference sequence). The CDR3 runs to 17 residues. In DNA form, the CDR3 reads TGTGCCACCAGCAGAGAGACTAGCGGGAGGTTAACCTACGAGCAGTACTTC. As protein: CATSRETSGRLTYEQYF.